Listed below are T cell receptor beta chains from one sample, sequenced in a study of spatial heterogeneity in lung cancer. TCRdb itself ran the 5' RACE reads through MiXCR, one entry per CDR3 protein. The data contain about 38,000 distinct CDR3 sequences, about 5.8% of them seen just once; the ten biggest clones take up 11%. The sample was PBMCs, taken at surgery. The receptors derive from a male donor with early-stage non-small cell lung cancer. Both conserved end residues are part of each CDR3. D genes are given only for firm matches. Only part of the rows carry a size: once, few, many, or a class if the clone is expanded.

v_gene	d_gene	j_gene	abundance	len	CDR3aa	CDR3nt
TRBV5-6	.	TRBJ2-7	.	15	CASSSGDGYSYEQYF	TGTGCCAGCAGCTCGGGGGACGGATACTCCTACGAGCAGTACTTC
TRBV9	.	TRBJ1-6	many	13	CASSVDFNSPLHF	TGTGCCAGCAGCGTTGACTTTAATTCACCCCTCCACTTT
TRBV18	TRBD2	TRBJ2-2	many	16	CASSPGTSGNTGELFF	TGTGCCAGCTCACCAGGGACTAGCGGTAACACCGGGGAGCTGTTTTTT
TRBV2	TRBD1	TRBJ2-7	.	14	CASSGQGADPRQYF	TGTGCCAGCAGTGGGCAGGGGGCCGACCCCAGGCAGTACTTC
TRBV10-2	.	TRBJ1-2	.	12	CASMGRGYGYTF	TGCGCCAGCATGGGCCGGGGATATGGCTACACCTTC
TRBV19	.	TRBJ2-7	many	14	CASSISTGPYEQYF	TGTGCCAGTAGTATCTCCACAGGCCCCTACGAGCAGTACTTC
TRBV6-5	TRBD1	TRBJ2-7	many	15	CASSDVPGQTYEQYF	TGTGCCAGCAGTGATGTACCGGGACAGACCTACGAGCAGTACTTC
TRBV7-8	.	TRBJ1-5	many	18	CASSSNRLPFIWNQPQHF	TGTGCCAGCAGCTCGAACAGGTTACCCTTTATATGGAATCAGCCCCAGCATTTT
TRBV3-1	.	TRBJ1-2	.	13	CASSQRGDYGYTF	TGTGCCAGCAGCCAAAGGGGGGACTATGGCTACACCTTC
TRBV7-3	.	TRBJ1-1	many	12	CASSTGSTEAFF	TGTGCCAGCAGCACAGGCAGTACTGAAGCTTTCTTT
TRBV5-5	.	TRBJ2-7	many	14	CASSLSGGTPEQYF	TGTGCCAGCAGCTTGTCGGGCGGCACTCCCGAGCAGTACTTC
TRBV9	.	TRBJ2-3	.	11	CASSSPNTQYF	TGTGCCAGCAGCTCTCCCAATACGCAGTATTTT
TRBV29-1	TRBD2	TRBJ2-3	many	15	CSVDPSGGAGDTQYF	TGCAGCGTCGACCCTAGCGGGGGGGCCGGGGATACGCAGTATTTT
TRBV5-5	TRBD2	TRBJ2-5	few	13	CASTSGGVETQYF	TGTGCCAGCACTAGCGGGGGGGTAGAGACCCAGTACTTC
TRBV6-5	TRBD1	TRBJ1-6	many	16	CASSTTGNKEGSPLHF	TGTGCCAGCAGCACGACAGGGAATAAAGAGGGGTCACCCCTCCACTTT
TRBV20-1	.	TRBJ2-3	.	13	CSARAGLIDTQYF	TGCAGTGCTAGAGCCGGGTTGATTGATACGCAGTATTTT
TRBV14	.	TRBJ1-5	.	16	CASSPRNVDSNQPQHF	TGTGCCAGCAGCCCCAGAAATGTAGATAGCAATCAGCCCCAGCATTTT
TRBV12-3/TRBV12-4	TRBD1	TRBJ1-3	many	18	CASSHRGSTSYSGNTIYF	TGTGCCAGCAGTCACAGGGGGTCCACGTCTTACTCTGGAAACACCATATATTTT
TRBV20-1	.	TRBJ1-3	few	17	CSASDPVRTGGLDTIYF	TGCAGTGCTAGTGATCCGGTTAGGACGGGGGGGTTGGACACCATATATTTT